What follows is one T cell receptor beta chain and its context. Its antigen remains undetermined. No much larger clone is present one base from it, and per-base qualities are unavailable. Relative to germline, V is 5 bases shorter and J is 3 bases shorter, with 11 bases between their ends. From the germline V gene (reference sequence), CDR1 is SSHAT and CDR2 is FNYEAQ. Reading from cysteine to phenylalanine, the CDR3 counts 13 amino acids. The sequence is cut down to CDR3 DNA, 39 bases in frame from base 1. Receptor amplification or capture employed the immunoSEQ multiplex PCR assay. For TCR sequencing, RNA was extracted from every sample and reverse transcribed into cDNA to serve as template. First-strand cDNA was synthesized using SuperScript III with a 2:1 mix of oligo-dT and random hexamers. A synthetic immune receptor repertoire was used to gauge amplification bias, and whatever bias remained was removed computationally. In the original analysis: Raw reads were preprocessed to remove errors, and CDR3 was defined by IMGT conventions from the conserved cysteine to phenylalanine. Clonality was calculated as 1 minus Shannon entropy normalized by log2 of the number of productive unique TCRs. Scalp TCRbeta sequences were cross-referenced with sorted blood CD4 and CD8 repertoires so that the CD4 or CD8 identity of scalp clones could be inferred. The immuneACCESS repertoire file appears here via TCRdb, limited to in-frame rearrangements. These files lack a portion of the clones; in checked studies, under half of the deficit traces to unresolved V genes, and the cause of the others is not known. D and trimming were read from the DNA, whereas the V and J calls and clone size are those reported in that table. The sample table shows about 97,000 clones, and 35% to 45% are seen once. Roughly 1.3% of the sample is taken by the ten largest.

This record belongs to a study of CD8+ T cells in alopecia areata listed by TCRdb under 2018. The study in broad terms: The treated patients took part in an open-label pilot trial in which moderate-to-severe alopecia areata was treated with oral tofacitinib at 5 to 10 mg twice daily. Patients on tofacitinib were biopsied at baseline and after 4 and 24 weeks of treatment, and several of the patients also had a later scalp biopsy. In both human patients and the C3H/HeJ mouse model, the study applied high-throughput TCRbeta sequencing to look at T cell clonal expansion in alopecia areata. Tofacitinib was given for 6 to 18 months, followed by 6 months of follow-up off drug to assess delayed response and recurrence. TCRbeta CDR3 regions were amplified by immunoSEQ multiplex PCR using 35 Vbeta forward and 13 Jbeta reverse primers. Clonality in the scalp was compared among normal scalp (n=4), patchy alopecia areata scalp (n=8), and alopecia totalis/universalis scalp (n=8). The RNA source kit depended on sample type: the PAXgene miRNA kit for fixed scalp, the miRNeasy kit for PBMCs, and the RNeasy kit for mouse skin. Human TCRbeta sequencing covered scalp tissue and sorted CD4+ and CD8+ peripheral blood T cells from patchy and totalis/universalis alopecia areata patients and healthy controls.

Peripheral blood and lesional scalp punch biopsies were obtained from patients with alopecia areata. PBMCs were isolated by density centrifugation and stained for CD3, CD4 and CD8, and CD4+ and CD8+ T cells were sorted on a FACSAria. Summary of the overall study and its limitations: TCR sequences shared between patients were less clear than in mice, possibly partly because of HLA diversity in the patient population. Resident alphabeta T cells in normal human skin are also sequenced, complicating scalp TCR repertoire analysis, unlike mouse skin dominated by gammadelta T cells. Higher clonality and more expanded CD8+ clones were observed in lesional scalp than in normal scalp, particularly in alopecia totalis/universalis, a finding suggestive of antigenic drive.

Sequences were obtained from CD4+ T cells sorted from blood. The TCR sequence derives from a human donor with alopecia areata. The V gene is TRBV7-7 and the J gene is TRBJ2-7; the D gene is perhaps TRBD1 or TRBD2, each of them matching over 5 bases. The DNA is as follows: TGTGCCAGCAGCAAAGGGGAGAACTACGAGCAGTACTTC. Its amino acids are CASSKGENYEQYF.